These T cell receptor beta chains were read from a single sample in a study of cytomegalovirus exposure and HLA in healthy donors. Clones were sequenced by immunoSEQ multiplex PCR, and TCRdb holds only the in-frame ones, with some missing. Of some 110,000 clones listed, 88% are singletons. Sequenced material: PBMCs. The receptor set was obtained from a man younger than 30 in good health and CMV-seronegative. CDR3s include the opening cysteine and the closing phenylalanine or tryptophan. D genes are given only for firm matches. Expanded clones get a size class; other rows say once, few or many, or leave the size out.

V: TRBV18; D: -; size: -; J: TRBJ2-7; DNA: TGTGCCAGCTCACCGGCTTACGCAGGTTCCTACGAGCAGTACTTC; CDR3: CASSPAYAGSYEQYF
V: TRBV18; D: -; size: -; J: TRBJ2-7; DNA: TGTGCCAGCTCACCACCGGACACCTCCTACGAGCAGTACTTC; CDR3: CASSPPDTSYEQYF
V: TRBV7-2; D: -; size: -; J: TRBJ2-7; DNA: TGTGCCAGCAGCTTAACCGGCGGCGGAACCTACGAGCAGTACTTC; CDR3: CASSLTGGGTYEQYF
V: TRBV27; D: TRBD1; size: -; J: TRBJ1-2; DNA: TGTGCCAGCAGTAGGACAGGGCCAGAGTTGGGCTACACCTTC; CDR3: CASSRTGPELGYTF
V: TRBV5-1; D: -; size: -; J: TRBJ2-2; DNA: TGCGCCAGCTTACAGTCGAACACCGGGGAGCTGTTTTTT; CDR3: CASLQSNTGELFF
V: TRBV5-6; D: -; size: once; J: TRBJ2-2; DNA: TGTGCCAGCAGCTTGGGAGGATCCAGGGGAAATACCGGGGAGCTGTTTTTT; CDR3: CASSLGGSRGNTGELFF
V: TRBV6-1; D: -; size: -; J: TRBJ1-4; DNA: TGTGCCAGCAGTGACCAGGCGGGGCGCGAAAAACTGTTTTTT; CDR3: CASSDQAGREKLFF
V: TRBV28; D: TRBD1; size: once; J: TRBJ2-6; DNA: TGTGCCAGCAGTCCTAGGGGGCCCGGGGCCAACGTCCTGACTTTC; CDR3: CASSPRGPGANVLTF
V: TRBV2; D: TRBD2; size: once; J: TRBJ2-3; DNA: TGTGCCACCACGCCTGGGACTAGCGGACGGGCGCAGTATTTT; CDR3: CATTPGTSGRAQYF
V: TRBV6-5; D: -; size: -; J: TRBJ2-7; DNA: TGTGCCAGCAGTAGGGCACAGGGCTCCCGCGAGCAGTACTTC; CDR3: CASSRAQGSREQYF
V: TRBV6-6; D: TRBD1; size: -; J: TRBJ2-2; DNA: TGTGCCAGCAGTCGGACAGGGGTCACCGGGGAGCTGTTTTTT; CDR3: CASSRTGVTGELFF